Listed below are T cell receptor beta chains from one sample, sequenced in a study of T cell clones after liver transplantation. Produced via immunoSEQ multiplex PCR; TCRdb's table is partial and in-frame only. Among roughly 80,000 clones listed, approximately 87% were seen once. Material: CD4+ T cells from blood, obtained at the 22-month timepoint. These receptors came from a human patient who received a liver transplant. Some T cells may originate from the graft donor. CDR3s include the opening cysteine and the closing phenylalanine or tryptophan. The D gene is left open where the match is weak. Some rows have no size entry. The others give once, few or many, or a class for an expanded clone.

V,J,size,D,CDR3,DNA
TRBV19,TRBJ1-2,.,.,CASTNRRDRGYTF,TGTGCCAGTACCAACCGGCGGGATCGCGGCTACACCTTC
TRBV30,TRBJ1-4,.,.,CAWSTSLGSREKLFF,TGTGCCTGGAGTACCTCCTTGGGGTCGCGGGAAAAACTGTTTTTT
TRBV25-1,TRBJ2-5,.,TRBD2,CASSPDRSSGRGETQYF,TGTGCCAGCAGCCCGGACCGGAGTAGCGGGAGAGGGGAGACCCAGTACTTC
TRBV7-2,TRBJ2-6,once,.,CASSPASGANVLTF,TGTGCCAGCAGCCCCGCGTCTGGGGCCAACGTCCTGACTTTC
TRBV6-6,TRBJ1-6,once,.,CASSLIHSPLHF,TGTGCCAGCAGTTTAATTCATTCACCCCTCCACTTT
TRBV7-2,TRBJ2-1,.,TRBD2,CASSLVPSGGAREQFF,TGTGCCAGCAGCTTAGTTCCTAGCGGGGGGGCCCGTGAGCAGTTCTTC
TRBV7-9,TRBJ1-5,.,.,CASSSVARTRGNQPQHF,TGTGCCAGCAGCTCGGTCGCGAGGACGAGGGGCAATCAGCCCCAGCATTTT
TRBV6-6,TRBJ2-2,.,TRBD2,CASSKTSGRAGELFF,TGTGCCAGCAGTAAAACTAGCGGGAGGGCCGGGGAGCTGTTTTTT
TRBV11-2,TRBJ1-1,once,.,CASSLEDRRAGEAFF,TGTGCCAGCAGCTTAGAGGATCGCAGGGCAGGTGAAGCTTTCTTT
TRBV6-5,TRBJ1-5,.,.,CASSLYKGSRQPQHF,TGTGCCAGCAGCCTATATAAGGGCTCGAGGCAGCCCCAGCATTTT
TRBV4-3,TRBJ2-1,.,.,CASSHTRGDEQFF,TGCGCCAGCAGCCACACGAGGGGGGATGAGCAGTTCTTC
TRBV5-4,TRBJ2-7,.,.,CASSPGTRTYEQYF,TGTGCCAGCAGCCCCGGGACGAGGACCTACGAGCAGTACTTC
TRBV5-4,TRBJ2-1,.,.,CASSESLRHNEQFF,TGTGCCAGCAGCGAGTCCCTACGGCACAATGAGCAGTTCTTC
TRBV4-1,TRBJ1-5,.,.,CASSQEGRAYSNQPQHF,TGCGCCAGCAGCCAAGAGGGCAGAGCCTATAGCAATCAGCCCCAGCATTTT
TRBV18,TRBJ1-3,.,.,CASSENTGSSGNTIYF,TGTGCCAGCTCAGAGAATACAGGGTCTTCTGGAAACACCATATATTTT
TRBV6-6,TRBJ2-3,.,TRBD2,CASSPGGSIDTQYF,TGTGCCAGCAGCCCGGGGGGGTCGATAGATACGCAGTATTTT
TRBV19,TRBJ1-5,.,.,CATNLRGGNQPQHF,TGTGCCACCAACCTCCGAGGGGGCAATCAGCCCCAGCATTTT
TRBV29-1,TRBJ2-7,.,.,CSAVGRDPLIYEQYF,TGCAGCGCGGTGGGTCGGGACCCCTTGATCTACGAGCAGTACTTC
TRBV5-4,TRBJ1-4,.,.,CASSGGVMNEKLFF,TGTGCCAGCAGCGGCGGAGTAATGAATGAAAAACTGTTTTTT
TRBV6-4,TRBJ2-3,.,.,CASSELLNSDTQYF,TGTGCCAGCAGTGAACTCTTAAACTCAGATACGCAGTATTTT
TRBV7-2,TRBJ2-1,.,.,CASSFLGGQGYEQFF,TGTGCCAGCAGCTTCCTCGGGGGGCAGGGCTATGAGCAGTTCTTC
TRBV6-6,TRBJ1-1,.,TRBD1,CASSDRQGGSEAFF,TGTGCCAGCTCAGACCGACAGGGAGGCTCTGAAGCTTTCTTT
TRBV11-2,TRBJ2-3,.,TRBD1,CASSFDRAADTQYF,TGTGCCAGCAGCTTTGACAGGGCGGCAGATACGCAGTATTTT
TRBV6-6,TRBJ2-7,few,TRBD2,CASSYSGTSETWEQYF,TGTGCCAGCAGTTACTCCGGGACTAGCGAAACCTGGGAGCAGTACTTC
TRBV2,TRBJ2-5,.,TRBD2,CASRDLAGGNQETQYF,TGTGCCAGCAGGGACCTAGCGGGGGGTAACCAAGAGACCCAGTACTTC
TRBV14,TRBJ2-7,few,TRBD2,CASSQVGGYEQYF,TGTGCCAGCAGCCAAGTGGGAGGGTACGAGCAGTACTTC
TRBV28,TRBJ2-7,.,.,CASSLSPPRTFYEQYF,TGTGCCAGCAGTTTAAGTCCCCCCAGGACATTCTACGAGCAGTACTTC
TRBV7-8,TRBJ1-5,few,.,CASSQIPPNQPQHF,TGTGCCAGCAGCCAGATCCCGCCAAATCAGCCCCAGCATTTT
TRBV9,TRBJ2-7,.,.,CASSPRAQGTYEQYF,TGTGCCAGCAGCCCCCGTGCCCAGGGAACCTACGAGCAGTACTTC
TRBV9,TRBJ2-2,.,TRBD1,CASSKTGFNTGELFF,TGTGCCAGCAGTAAGACAGGGTTTAACACCGGGGAGCTGTTTTTT